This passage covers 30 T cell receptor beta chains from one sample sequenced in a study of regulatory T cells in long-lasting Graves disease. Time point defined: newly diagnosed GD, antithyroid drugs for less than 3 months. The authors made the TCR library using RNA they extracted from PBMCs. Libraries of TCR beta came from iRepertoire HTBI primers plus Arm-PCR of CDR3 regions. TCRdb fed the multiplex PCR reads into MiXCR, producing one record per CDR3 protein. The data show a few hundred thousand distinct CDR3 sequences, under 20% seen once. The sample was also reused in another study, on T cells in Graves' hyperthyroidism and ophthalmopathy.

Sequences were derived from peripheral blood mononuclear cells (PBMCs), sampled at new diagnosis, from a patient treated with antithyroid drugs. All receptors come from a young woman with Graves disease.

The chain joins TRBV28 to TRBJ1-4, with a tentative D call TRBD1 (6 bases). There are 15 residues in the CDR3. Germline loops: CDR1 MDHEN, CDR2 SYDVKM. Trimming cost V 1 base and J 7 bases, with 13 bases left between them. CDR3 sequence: CASSLYGGRVEKLFF. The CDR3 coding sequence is TGTGCCAGCAGTTTATACGGGGGCAGGGTTGAAAAACTGTTTTTT.

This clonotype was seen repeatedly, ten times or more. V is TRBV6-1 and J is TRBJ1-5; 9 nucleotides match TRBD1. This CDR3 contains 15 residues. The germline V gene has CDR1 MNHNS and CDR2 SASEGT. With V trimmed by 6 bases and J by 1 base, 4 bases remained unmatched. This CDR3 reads CASSGDRESNQPQHF. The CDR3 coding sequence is TGTGCCAGCAGCGGGGACAGGGAGAGCAATCAGCCCCAGCATTTT.

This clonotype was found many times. The CDR3 DNA is TGTGCCAGCAGCCAAGACCTCCTCGGCGGGGAGCTGTTTTTT. It translates to CASSQDLLGGELFF. The chain uses TRBV14 and TRBJ2-2; the D is unclear. This CDR3 region has 14 residues. V was pared by 0 bases and J by 7 bases, with 9 bases between. Germline V gene lookup returns CDR1 SGHDN and CDR2 FVKESK.

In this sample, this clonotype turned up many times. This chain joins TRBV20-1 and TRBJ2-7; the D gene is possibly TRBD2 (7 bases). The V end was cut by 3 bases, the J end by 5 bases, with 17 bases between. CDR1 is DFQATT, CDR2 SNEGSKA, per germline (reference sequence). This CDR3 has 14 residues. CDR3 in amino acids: CSARDRGGPHEQYF. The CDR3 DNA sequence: TGCAGTGCTAGGGATAGGGGGGGGCCCCACGAGCAGTACTTC.

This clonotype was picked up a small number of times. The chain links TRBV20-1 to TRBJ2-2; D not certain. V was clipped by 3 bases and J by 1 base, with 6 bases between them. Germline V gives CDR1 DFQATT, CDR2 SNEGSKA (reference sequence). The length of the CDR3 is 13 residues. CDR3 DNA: TGCAGTGCTAGTGACAAGAACACCGGGGAGCTGTTTTTT. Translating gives CSASDKNTGELFF.

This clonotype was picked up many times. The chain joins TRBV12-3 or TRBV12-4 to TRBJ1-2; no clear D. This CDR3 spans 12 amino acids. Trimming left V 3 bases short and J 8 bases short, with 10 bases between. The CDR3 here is CASSLAAWGYTF. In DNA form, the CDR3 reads TGTGCCAGCAGTTTGGCGGCCTGGGGCTACACCTTC.

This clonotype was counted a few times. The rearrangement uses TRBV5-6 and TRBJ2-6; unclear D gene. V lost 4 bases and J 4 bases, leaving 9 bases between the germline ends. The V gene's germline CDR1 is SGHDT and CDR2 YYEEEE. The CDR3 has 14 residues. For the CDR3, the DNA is TGTGCCAGCAGCCACGGTCAAGGGGCCAACGTCCTGACTTTC. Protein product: CASSHGQGANVLTF.

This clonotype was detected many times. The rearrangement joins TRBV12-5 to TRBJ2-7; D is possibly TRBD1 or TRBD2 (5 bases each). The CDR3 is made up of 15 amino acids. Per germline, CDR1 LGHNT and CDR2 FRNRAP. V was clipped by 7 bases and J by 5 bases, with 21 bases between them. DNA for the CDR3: TGTGCTAGTGCCCGGGGCACGCCTCCCATCAACGAGCAGTACTTC. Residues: CASARGTPPINEQYF.

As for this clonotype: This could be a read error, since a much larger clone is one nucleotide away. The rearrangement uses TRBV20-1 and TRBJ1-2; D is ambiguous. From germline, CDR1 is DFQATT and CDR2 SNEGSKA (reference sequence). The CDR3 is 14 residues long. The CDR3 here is CSARDHVGSYGDTF. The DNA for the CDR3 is TGCAGTGCTAGAGATCATGTGGGAAGCTATGGCGACACCTTC.

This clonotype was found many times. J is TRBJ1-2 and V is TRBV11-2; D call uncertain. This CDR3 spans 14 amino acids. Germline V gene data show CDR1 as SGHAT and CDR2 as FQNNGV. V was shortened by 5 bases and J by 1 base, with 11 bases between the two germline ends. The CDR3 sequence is CASSTLVDNYGYTF. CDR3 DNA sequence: TGTGCCAGCAGCACCCTGGTCGATAACTATGGCTACACCTTC.

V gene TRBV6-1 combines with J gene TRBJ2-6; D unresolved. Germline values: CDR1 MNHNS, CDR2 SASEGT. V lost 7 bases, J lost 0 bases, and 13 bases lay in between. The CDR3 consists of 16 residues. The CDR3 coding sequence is TGTGCCAGCACTGCCCAGTCTTTCTCTGGGGCCAACGTCCTGACTTTC. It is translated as CASTAQSFSGANVLTF.

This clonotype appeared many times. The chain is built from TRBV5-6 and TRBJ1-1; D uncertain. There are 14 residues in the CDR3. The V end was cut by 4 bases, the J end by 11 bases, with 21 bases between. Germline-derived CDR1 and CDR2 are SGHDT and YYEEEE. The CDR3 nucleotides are TGTGCCAGCAGCGCAGGCGTCGGACCGAACTGGGCTTTCTTT. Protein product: CASSAGVGPNWAFF.

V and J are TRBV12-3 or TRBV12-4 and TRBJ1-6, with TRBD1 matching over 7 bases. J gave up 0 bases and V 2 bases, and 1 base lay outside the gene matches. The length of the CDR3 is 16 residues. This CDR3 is CASSLNRGSYNSPLHF. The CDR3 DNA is TGTGCCAGCAGTTTAAACAGGGGCTCCTATAATTCACCCCTCCACTTT.

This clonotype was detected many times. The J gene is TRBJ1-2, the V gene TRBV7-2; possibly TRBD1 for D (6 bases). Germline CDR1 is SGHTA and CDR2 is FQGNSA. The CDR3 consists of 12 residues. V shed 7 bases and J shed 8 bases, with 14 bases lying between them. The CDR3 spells CASTGNRDGYTF. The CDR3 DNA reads TGTGCCAGCACCGGCAACAGGGACGGCTACACCTTC.

The CDR3 region is CATSDSTSGGTIGNEQFF. CDR3 DNA: TGTGCCACCAGTGATTCGACTAGCGGGGGAACAATTGGCAATGAGCAGTTCTTC. The chain uses TRBV24-1 and TRBJ2-1, with 12 positions matching TRBD2. The J segment lost 6 bases and the V segment lost 2 bases, leaving 10 bases of the junction unmatched. From germline, CDR1 is KGHDR and CDR2 SFDVKD. The CDR3 has 18 residues.

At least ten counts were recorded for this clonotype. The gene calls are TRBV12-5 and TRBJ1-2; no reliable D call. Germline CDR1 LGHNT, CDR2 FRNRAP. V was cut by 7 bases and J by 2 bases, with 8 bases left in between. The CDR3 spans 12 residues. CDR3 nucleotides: TGTGCTAGTGTGGATACCAACTATGGCTACACCTTC. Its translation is CASVDTNYGYTF.

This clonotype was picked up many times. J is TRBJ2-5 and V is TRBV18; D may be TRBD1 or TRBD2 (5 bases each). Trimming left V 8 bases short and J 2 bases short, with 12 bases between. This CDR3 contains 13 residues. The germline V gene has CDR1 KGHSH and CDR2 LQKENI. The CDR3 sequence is CASSPGLQETQYF. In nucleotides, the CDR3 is TGTGCCAGCAGCCCGGGGCTACAAGAGACCCAGTACTTC.

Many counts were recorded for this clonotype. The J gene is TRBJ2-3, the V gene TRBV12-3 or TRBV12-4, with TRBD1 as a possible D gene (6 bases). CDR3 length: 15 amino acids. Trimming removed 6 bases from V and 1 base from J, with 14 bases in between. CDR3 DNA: TGTGCCAGCAGCCAGGGGCAGGGTCGCACAGATACGCAGTATTTT. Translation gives CASSQGQGRTDTQYF.

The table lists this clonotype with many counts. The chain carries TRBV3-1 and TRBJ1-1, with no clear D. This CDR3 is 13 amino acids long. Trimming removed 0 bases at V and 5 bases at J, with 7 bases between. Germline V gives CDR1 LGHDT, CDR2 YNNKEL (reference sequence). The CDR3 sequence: CASSQDGWTEAFF. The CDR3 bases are TGTGCCAGCAGCCAAGATGGGTGGACTGAAGCTTTCTTT. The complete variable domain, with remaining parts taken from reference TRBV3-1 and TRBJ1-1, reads DTAVSQTPKYLVTQMGNDKSIKCEQNLGHDTMYWYKQDSKKFLKIMFSYNNKELIINETVPNRFSPKSPDKAHLNLHINSLELGDSAVYFCASSQDGWTEAFFGQGTRLTVV.

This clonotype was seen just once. In nucleotides, the CDR3 is TGTGCCAGCAGCCGGGCGACTAGCGGGGGGGAGACCCAGTACTTC. Encoded protein: CASSRATSGGETQYF. This chain connects TRBV11-2 to TRBJ2-5; 13 bases are shared with TRBD2. V gave up 5 bases and J gave up 5 bases; unmatched junction bases: 5. The germline V gene encodes CDR1 SGHAT and CDR2 FQNNGV. This CDR3 has 15 amino acids.

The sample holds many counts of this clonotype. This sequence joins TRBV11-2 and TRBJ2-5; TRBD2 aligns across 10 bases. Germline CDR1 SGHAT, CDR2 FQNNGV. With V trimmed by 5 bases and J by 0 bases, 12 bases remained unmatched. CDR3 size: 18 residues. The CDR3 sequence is CASSPWRASGGNQETQYF. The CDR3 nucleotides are TGTGCCAGCAGCCCCTGGAGGGCTAGCGGGGGAAACCAAGAGACCCAGTACTTC.

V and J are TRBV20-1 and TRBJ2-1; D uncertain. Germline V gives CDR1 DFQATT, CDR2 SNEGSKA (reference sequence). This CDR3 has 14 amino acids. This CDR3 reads CRALANGFSNEQFF. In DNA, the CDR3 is TGCAGAGCTCTCGCGAACGGTTTTAGCAATGAGCAGTTCTTC.

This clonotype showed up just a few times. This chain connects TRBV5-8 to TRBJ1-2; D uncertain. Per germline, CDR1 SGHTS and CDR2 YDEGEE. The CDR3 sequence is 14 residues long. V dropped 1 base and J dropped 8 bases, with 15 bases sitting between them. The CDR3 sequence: CASSLIHRGEGYTF. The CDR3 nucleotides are TGTGCCAGCAGCTTGATACATCGGGGTGAAGGCTACACCTTC.

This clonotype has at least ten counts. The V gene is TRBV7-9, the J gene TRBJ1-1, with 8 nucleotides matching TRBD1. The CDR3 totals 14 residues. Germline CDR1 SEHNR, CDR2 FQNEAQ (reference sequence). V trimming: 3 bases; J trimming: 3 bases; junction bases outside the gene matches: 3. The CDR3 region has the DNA TGTGCCAGCAGCTTCCAGACAGGGGACACTGAAGCTTTCTTT. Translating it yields CASSFQTGDTEAFF.

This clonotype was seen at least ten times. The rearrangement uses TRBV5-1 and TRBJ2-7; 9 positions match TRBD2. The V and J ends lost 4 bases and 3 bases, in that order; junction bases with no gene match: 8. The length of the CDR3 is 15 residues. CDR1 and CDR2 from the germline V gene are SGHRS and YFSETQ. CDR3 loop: CASSMVSGGDYEQYF. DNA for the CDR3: TGCGCCAGCAGCATGGTTAGCGGGGGAGACTACGAGCAGTACTTC.

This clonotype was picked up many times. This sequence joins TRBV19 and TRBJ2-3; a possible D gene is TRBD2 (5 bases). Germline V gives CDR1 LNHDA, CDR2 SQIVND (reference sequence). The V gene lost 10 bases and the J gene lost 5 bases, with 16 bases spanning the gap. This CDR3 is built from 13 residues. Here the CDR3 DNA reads TGTGCCACCCAGGAGGTAGGACGAGATACGCAGTATTTT. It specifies CATQEVGRDTQYF.

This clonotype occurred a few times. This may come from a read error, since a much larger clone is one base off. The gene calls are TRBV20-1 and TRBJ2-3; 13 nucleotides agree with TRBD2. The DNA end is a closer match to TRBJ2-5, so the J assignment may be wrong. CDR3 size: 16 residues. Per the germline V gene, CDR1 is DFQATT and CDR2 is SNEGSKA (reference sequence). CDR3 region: CSARELAGGHGEIQYF. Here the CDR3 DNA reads TGCAGTGCTAGAGAACTAGCGGGGGGGCACGGAGAGATCCAGTACTTC.

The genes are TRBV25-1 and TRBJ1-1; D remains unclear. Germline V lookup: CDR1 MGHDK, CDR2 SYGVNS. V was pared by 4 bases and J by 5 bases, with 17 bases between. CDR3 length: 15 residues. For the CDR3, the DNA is TGTGCCAGCAGTGGCGGAAGTATCCTAGGGACTGAAGCTTTCTTT. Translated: CASSGGSILGTEAFF.

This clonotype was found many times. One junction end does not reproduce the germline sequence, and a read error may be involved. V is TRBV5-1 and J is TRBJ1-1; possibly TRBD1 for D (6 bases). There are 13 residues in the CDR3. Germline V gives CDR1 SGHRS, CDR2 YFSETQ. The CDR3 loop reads CASSTVTGSEAFF. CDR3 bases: TGTGCCAGCAGCACCGTTACAGGGAGTGAAGCTTTCTTT.

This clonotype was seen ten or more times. For the CDR3, the DNA is TGTGCCAGCAGCCAAGTTGGTGGGACTAGCGGGGGTGAGCAGTACTTC. Translating it yields CASSQVGGTSGGEQYF. The chain links TRBV3-1 to TRBJ2-7; 14 nucleotides agree with TRBD2. CDR3 length: 16 amino acids. Unmatched junction bases numbered 6, after V lost 1 base and J lost 7 bases. Per the germline V gene, CDR1 is LGHDT and CDR2 is YNNKEL (reference sequence).